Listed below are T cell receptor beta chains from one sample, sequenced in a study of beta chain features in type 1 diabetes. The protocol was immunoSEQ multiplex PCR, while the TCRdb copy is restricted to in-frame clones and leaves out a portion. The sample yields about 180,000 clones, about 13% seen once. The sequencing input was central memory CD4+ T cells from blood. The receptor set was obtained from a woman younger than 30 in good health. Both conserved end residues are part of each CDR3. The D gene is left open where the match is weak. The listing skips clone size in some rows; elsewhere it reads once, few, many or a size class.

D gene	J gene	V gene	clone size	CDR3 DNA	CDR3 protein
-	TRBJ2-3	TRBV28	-	TGTGCCAGCAGTTTTATGGTAGCGGTCACAGATACGCAGTATTTT	CASSFMVAVTDTQYF
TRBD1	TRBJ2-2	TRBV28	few	TGTGCCAGCAGTTTCAGGACAGGGGCACTCACCGGGGAGCTGTTTTTT	CASSFRTGALTGELFF
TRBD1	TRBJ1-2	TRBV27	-	TGTGCCAGCAGCGCCGGGACAGGGAGGGCTAACTATGGCTACACCTTC	CASSAGTGRANYGYTF
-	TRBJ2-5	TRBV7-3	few	TGTGCCAGCAGCTACGCGACAGGGAGGGAGACCCAGTACTTC	CASSYATGRETQYF
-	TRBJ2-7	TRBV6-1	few	TGTGCCAGTAGAGGGGAGGTCTACGAGCAGTACTTC	CASRGEVYEQYF
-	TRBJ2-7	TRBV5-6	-	TGTGCCAGCAGAACTTCCGGGGGCTCCTACGAGCAGTACTTC	CASRTSGGSYEQYF
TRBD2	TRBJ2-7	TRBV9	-	TGTGCCAGCAGCGCCGAGGGCGGGACTAGATCCGCCTACGAGCAGTACTTC	CASSAEGGTRSAYEQYF
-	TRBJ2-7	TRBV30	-	TGTGCCTGGAGTGTGAACACACGATACTACGAGCAGTACTTC	CAWSVNTRYYEQYF
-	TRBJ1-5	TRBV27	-	TGTGCCAGCAGGCGGACGGGGGATAGCAATCAGCCCCAGCATTTT	CASRRTGDSNQPQHF
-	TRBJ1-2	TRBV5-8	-	TGTGCCAGCATGAGCCGGGTTAACTATGGCTACACCTTC	CASMSRVNYGYTF
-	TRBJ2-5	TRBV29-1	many	TGCAGCGTTGGACAGGTGAGGGAGACCCAGTACTTC	CSVGQVRETQYF
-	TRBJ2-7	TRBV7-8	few	TGTGCCAGCAGCTCAGGGCCGAGGGAGCAGTACTTC	CASSSGPREQYF
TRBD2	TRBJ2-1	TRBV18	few	TGTGCCAGCTCACAGGTTGGCGGGAGCGCCTACAATGAGCAGTTCTTC	CASSQVGGSAYNEQFF
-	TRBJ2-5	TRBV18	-	TGTGCCAGCTCACCCCCGGTGAGAGAACAAGAGACCCAGTACTTC	CASSPPVREQETQYF
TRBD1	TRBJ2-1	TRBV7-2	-	TGTGCCAGCACAAAGACAGGGAACTCCTACAATGAGCAGTTCTTC	CASTKTGNSYNEQFF
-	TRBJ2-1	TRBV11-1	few	TGTGCCAGCAGTCCGGGGACAACGCAGTTCTTC	CASSPGTTQFF
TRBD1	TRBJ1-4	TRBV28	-	TGTGCCAGCAGTCAGAAACAGGGGGCAGGGGAAAAACTGTTTTTT	CASSQKQGAGEKLFF
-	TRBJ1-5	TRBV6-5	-	TGTGCCAGCGGGACATACAATCAGCCCCAGCATTTT	CASGTYNQPQHF
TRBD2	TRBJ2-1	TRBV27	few	TGTGCCAGCAGTGCTCCAACTAGCGGGAGAAGTTATGAGCAGTTCTTC	CASSAPTSGRSYEQFF
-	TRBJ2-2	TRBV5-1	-	TGCGCCAGCAGCTTGCCAATGACCGGGGAGCTGTTTTTT	CASSLPMTGELFF
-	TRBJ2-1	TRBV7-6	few	TGTGCCAGCAGCTTAGCCCCTAATAGGGGGCAGTTCTTC	CASSLAPNRGQFF
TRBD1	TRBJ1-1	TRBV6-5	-	TGTGCCAGCAGTTACGCACAGGGGCAGAGAGAAGCTTTCTTT	CASSYAQGQREAFF
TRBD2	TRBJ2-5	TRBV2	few	TGTGCCAGCAGTTTCCGGACTAGCGGGAGACTTGAGACCCAGTACTTC	CASSFRTSGRLETQYF
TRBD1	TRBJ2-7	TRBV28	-	TGTGCCAGCAGCCCCGACAGGGTGAGGGAGCAGTACTTC	CASSPDRVREQYF
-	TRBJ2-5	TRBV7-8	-	TGTGCCAGCAGCCCTCAACAGCAAGAGACCCAGTACTTC	CASSPQQQETQYF
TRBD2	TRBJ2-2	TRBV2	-	TGTGCCAGCAGACTCTCAAGGATTGGGAGGGGAGGCGGGGAGCTGTTTTTT	CASRLSRIGRGGGELFF
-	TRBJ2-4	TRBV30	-	TGTGCCGGAACAGGGCCGGGTCATAAAAACATTCAGTACTTC	CAGTGPGHKNIQYF
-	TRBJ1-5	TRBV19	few	TGTGCCAGTAGTATTGAGACAAGGGGCCAGCCCCAGCATTTT	CASSIETRGQPQHF
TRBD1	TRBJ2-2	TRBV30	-	TGTGCCTGGACGGGTGGACAGGTGAACACCGGGGAGCTGTTTTTT	CAWTGGQVNTGELFF
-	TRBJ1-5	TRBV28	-	TGTGCCAGCAGGACGGGAGGGACGGGCAATCAGCCCCAGCATTTT	CASRTGGTGNQPQHF
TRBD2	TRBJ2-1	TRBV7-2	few	TGTGCCAGCAGCTTAGGAAGGGGGACTAGCCCCCCTCACAATGAGCAGTTCTTC	CASSLGRGTSPPHNEQFF
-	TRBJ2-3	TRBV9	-	TGTGCCAGCAGCGTAGGAGGTCCTAGCACAGATACGCAGTATTTT	CASSVGGPSTDTQYF
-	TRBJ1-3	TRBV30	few	TGTGCCTACTCTGCAGGGCTCTTCGGAAACACCATATATTTT	CAYSAGLFGNTIYF
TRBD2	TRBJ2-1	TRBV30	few	TGTGCCTGGAGTAGCGGGAGGCATGAGCAGTTCTTC	CAWSSGRHEQFF
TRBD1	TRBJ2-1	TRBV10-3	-	TGTGCCATCAGCTCGCAACAGGGGGCGACCCTCAATGAGCAGTTCTTC	CAISSQQGATLNEQFF
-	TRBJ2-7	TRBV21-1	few	TGTGCCAGCAGCAAAACAAGGAGCTCCTACGAGCAGTACTTC	CASSKTRSSYEQYF
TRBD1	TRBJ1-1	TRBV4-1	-	TGCGCCAGCAGCTACGGCCTAAGGACAGGGGGGGTGAACACTGAAGCTTTCTTT	CASSYGLRTGGVNTEAFF
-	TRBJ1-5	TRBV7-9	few	TGTGCCAGCAGCTTCGGGTCCAATCAGCCCCAGCATTTT	CASSFGSNQPQHF
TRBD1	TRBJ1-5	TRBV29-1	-	TGCAGCGTAAGCCGGGACAGTAATAATCAGCCCCAGCATTTT	CSVSRDSNNQPQHF
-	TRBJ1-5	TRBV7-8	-	TGTGCCAGCAGCTTACAGGGCCATAGCAATCAGCCCCAGCATTTT	CASSLQGHSNQPQHF
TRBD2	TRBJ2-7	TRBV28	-	TGTGCCAGCAGCCGTCTAGCGGGGGTCTACGAGCAGTACTTC	CASSRLAGVYEQYF
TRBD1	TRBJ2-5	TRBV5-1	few	TGCGCCAGCAGCCCTTTCGACAGGGGACCCAGGGAGACCCAGTACTTC	CASSPFDRGPRETQYF
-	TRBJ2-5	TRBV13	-	TGTGCCAGCAGATCGGACAGGGAGGGGGAGACCCAGTACTTC	CASRSDREGETQYF
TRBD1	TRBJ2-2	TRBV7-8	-	TGTGCCAGCAGCTCAGGGGGCGTAGCGTACGCCGGGGAGCTGTTTTTT	CASSSGGVAYAGELFF
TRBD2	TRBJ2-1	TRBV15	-	TGTGCCACCAGCACCCGGACTAGCGGGGGAGAGCAGTTCTTC	CATSTRTSGGEQFF
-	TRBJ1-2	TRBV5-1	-	TGCGCCAGCAGCTTGCGGGGGAACGACTATGGCTACACCTTC	CASSLRGNDYGYTF
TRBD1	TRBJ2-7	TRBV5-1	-	TGCGCCAGCAGCCGGGACAGCTTCTACGAGCAGTACTTC	CASSRDSFYEQYF
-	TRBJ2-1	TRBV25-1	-	TGTGCCAGCAGTGACCTGTGGGGGGGGCGAAATGAGCAGTTCTTC	CASSDLWGGRNEQFF